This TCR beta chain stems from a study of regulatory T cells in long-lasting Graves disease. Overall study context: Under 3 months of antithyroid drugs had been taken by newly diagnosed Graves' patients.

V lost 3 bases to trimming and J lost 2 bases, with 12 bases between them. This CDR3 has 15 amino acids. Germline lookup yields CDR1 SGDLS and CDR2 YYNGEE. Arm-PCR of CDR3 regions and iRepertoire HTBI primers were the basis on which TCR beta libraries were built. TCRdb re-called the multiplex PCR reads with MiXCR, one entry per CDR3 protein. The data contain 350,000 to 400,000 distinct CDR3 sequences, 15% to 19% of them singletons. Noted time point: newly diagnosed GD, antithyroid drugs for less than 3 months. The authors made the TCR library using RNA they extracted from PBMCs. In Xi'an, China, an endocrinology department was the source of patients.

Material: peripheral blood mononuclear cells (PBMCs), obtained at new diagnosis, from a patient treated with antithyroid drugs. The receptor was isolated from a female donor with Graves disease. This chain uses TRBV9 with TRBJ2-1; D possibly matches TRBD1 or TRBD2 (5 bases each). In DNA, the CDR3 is TGTGCCAGCAGCGAGGTGGGGGAACCCTACAATGAGCAGTTCTTC. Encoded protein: CASSEVGEPYNEQFF.